This is a list of T cell receptor beta chains from one sample in a study of T cell responses to AZD1222 COVID-19 vaccine. Method: immunoSEQ multiplex PCR; TCRdb's copy keeps in-frame clones and lacks some. The sample holds about 67,000 clones, under 90% seen once. Sequencing was performed on peripheral blood, taken on day 0 of AZD1222 vaccination. Receptor source: an adult in good health. Each CDR3 is given without its conserved first and last residue. D genes are given only for firm matches.

D: .; V: TRBV25-1; J: TRBJ1-6; CDR3: ATNEGSGNSPLH
D: .; V: TRBV5-8; J: TRBJ1-1; CDR3: ASSSELGTEAF
D: .; V: TRBV13; J: TRBJ1-4; CDR3: ASSPGLGGKLF
D: .; V: TRBV6-5; J: TRBJ2-7; CDR3: ASSYGLAYEQY
D: .; V: TRBV18; J: TRBJ2-1; CDR3: ASSPRKGTGHEQF
D: .; V: TRBV13; J: TRBJ1-1; CDR3: ASSLGDRENTEAF
D: .; V: TRBV4-2; J: TRBJ1-1; CDR3: ASSQELGQNTEAF
D: .; V: TRBV6-5; J: TRBJ2-1; CDR3: ASSYSKPQGNEQF
D: .; V: TRBV19; J: TRBJ2-7; CDR3: ASSEQLPYEQY
D: .; V: TRBV19; J: TRBJ1-2; CDR3: ASSPPPGTGGGGYT
D: TRBD1; V: TRBV6-6; J: TRBJ2-7; CDR3: ASSPRDRVTYEQY
D: .; V: TRBV11-3; J: TRBJ2-2; CDR3: ASSLSGNTGELF
D: .; V: TRBV28; J: TRBJ2-3; CDR3: ASSSTDTQY
D: TRBD1; V: TRBV4-1; J: TRBJ1-1; CDR3: ASSPDRGREAF